What follows describes a single TCR beta chain. Its antigen remains unidentified. No base quality information exists; no much larger clone differs at one position. The entry originates in a study of vaccination and CD4 T cells after COVID-19 (dated by TCRdb to 2021 to 2024). About the full investigation: The convalescent cohort included six males and four females, with two Hispanic individuals, seven Caucasians, two Asians and one multiracial person. Participants got two doses of the Pfizer-BioNTech BNT162b2 vaccine (n=8) or two doses of the Moderna mRNA-1273 vaccine (n=2). Post-COVID blood samples were collected from convalescent patients a median of around 100 days after diagnosis, with a range of about 30 to 161 days. The time from the second vaccine dose to post-vaccine blood sampling had a median of roughly 70 days and ranged from about 14 to 250 days. Culture stimuli were overlapping spike peptide pools from SARS-CoV-2 and from the common cold coronaviruses HCoV-NL63, HCoV-OC43 and HCoV-229E. As controls, cultures received a CEFX viral epitope pool (the positive control), an HIV-1 Nef peptide pool (the negative control), or no peptide at all. In 10 COVID-19 convalescent patients and a few infection-naive healthy vaccine recipients, the spike-specific CD4+ TCR repertoire before mRNA vaccination was compared with the repertoire after mRNA vaccination. General findings and caveats noted by the study authors: Although the median number of SARS-CoV-2-reactive clonotypes went up from 20 to 25 after infection to around 40 after vaccination, the increase was not significant. In convalescent patients, a median around 90% of post-vaccine SARS-CoV-2-reactive clones were detected only after vaccination, suggesting vaccine-specific priming. Only a relatively small number of convalescent patients were included in the study, and early timepoints following natural infection were not analyzed. In convalescent patients, nearly all vaccine-specific clones (304 of 307) were found to be mono-reactive for SARS-CoV-2 spike rather than cross-reactive with common cold coronaviruses.

This sample's treatment or condition label indicates: roughly 11-day PBMC culture with coronavirus spike peptide pools or control peptides (ViraFEST assay). The ViraFEST assay, used in the study, expanded antigen-specific T cells with peptide pools and then identified the expanded clonotypes through TCR sequencing. Healthy vaccine recipients had no prior SARS-CoV-2 infection, confirmed by negative nucleocapsid antibody tests before and after vaccination. Each well held millions of PBMCs cultured in IMDM containing roughly 5% human AB serum and approximately 10 IU/ml IL-2, with 8.5 to 10 ug/ml peptide pools added. Half of the culture medium was replaced with fresh IL-2-containing medium on days 3 and 7. Once the cells had been in culture for about 10 days, the EasySep CD4+ T cell isolation kit was used to isolate CD4+ T cells by negative selection. Ficoll-Paque Plus gradient centrifugation was used to isolate PBMCs from whole blood, and the isolated PBMCs were then either used fresh or cryopreserved at -140C. In general, triplicate wells were set up for every culture condition.

Libraries were made using PCR. DNA from cultured CD4+ T cells underwent TCR sequencing with the Oncomine TCR Beta short-read assay at the Johns Hopkins FTIC core. The QIAamp micro DNA kit was used to extract genomic DNA from the cultured CD4+ T cells. Oncomine TCR Beta libraries from cultured CD4+ T cells were pooled with unique dual indexes and sequenced on an Illumina iSeq 100. As for how the authors treated the data: Non-productive sequences were removed, and CDR3s that did not start with C, did not end with F or W, or were shorter than 7 amino acids were discarded. Antigen-specific clonotypes were identified using the MANAFEST web application through comparison of peptide-stimulated wells with reference and other culture wells. To be called positive, a clone needed an FDR below 0.05, an odds ratio above 5, and a productive frequency above 0.1% in at least two of three replicate wells. Clonotypes that were significantly expanded in both SARS-CoV-2 spike wells and at least one common cold coronavirus spike condition were defined as cross-reactive. Levenshtein distances (stringdist) and unrooted phylogenetic trees (ape) in R version 3.6.1 were used to assess CDR3 homology. TCRdb reprocessing: public reads trimmed at Q25 with fastp, clones called with MiXCR, in-frame beta chains kept. CDR3 protein sequences are deduplicated, and each keeps its most common genes and DNA. For this entry, the V and J calls and clone size follow TCRdb and not the study's own pipeline. Here the sample has about 28,000 distinct CDR3 sequences; less than 80% occur a single time. About a sixth of the sample is taken by the ten largest.

The CDR3 holds 15 amino acids from the cysteine to the phenylalanine. Kept here is only the CDR3 DNA, which spans 45 bases and is read in frame from base 1. Trimming takes 6 bases from V and 1 base from J, and the germline ends sit 16 bases apart. Sequences MRHNA (CDR1) and SNTAGT (CDR2) are obtained from the germline V gene. This chain is built from TRBV6-4 and TRBJ2-7; matching of 7 bases hints at TRBD1 as the D gene. This receptor was identified in a human donor who received a COVID-19 vaccine. The sequences come from CD4+ T cells from blood, cultured in vitro, collected after SARS-CoV-2 vaccination. The CDR3 region reads CASSLAAGGSYEQYF. The bases are TGTGCCAGCAGCCTCGCGGCAGGGGGGTCCTACGAGCAGTACTTC.